These 11 T cell receptor beta chains were sequenced from one sample in a study of T cells expressing NK-cell markers. For each CDR3 protein, TCRdb gives one entry from its re-call of the 5' RACE reads, without DNA. This listing includes approximately 440,000 distinct CDR3 sequences. The sequencing input was blood T cells: a sorted CD56 or NKG2C T cell subset, CD4+ or CD8+ T cells, or bulk PBMC T cells (not recorded which). The receptor source for this set is a woman in her forties or fifties in good health.

The V call is TRBV18, the J call TRBJ1-1; TCRdb indicates TRBD1, and absent DNA this call remains unverified. From germline, CDR1 is KGHSH and CDR2 LQKENI. The CDR3 loop spans 18 amino acids. The CDR3 sequence is CASSRGTGYSSMNTEAFF.

The V and J genes are TRBV20-1 and TRBJ1-5; absent DNA, TCRdb's TRBD1 call cannot be checked. This CDR3 contains 15 residues. Per the germline V gene, CDR1 is DFQATT and CDR2 is SNEGSKA (reference sequence). CDR3 protein: CSASPGQDSNQPQHF.

The gene calls are TRBV18 and TRBJ2-3. Germline-derived CDR1 and CDR2 are KGHSH and LQKENI. There are 14 residues in the CDR3. The CDR3 region is CASSPRIEADTQYF.

The chain has TRBV3-1 and TRBJ2-7; absent DNA, TCRdb's TRBD1 call cannot be checked. Germline assignment: CDR1 LGHDT and CDR2 YNNKEL (reference sequence). CDR3 length equals 15 residues. The CDR3 loop reads CASSQRDRGSYEQYF.

CDR3 region: CASSRGPREQFF. The rearrangement joins TRBV11-3 to TRBJ2-1; absent DNA, TCRdb's TRBD2 call cannot be checked. The CDR3 is 12 residues long. The V gene's germline CDR1 is SGHNT and CDR2 YENEEA.

The chain couples TRBV5-1 to TRBJ2-1; TCRdb proposes TRBD2, but this gene call is untestable without DNA. The CDR3 consists of 16 residues. Germline lookup yields CDR1 SGHRS and CDR2 YFSETQ. The CDR3 sequence: CASSRMTSGTHNEQFF.

V and J are TRBV20-1 and TRBJ1-2. The CDR3 consists of 12 residues. CDR1 is DFQATT and CDR2 is SNEGSKA in the germline V gene (reference sequence). The CDR3 loop reads CSASLSNYGYTF.

The CDR3 sequence is CASSWDRGRLDEQFF. The chain links TRBV14 to TRBJ2-1; the TRBD1 assignment by TCRdb is unverifiable without DNA. This CDR3 has 15 residues. Germline CDR1 reads SGHDN; CDR2 reads FVKESK.

This chain uses TRBV7-9 with TRBJ2-4; TCRdb returns TRBD2, unconfirmable since there is no DNA. The CDR3 length is 16 residues. Germline V gives CDR1 SEHNR, CDR2 FQNEAQ (reference sequence). The CDR3 is CASSVAWGVAKNIQYF.

The rearrangement joins TRBV4-2 to TRBJ2-3; the D call of TRBD1 rests on TCRdb alone, since no DNA is present to check it. CDR1 LGHNA and CDR2 YNFKEQ come from the germline V gene. The CDR3 totals 15 residues. This CDR3 is CASSLIRGDTDTQYF.

This sequence joins TRBV3-1 and TRBJ1-5; TCRdb returns TRBD1, unconfirmable since there is no DNA. The germline V gene encodes CDR1 LGHDT and CDR2 YNNKEL (reference sequence). The CDR3 has 14 residues. This chain's CDR3 is CASSSQGNNQPQHF.